These 18 T cell receptor beta chains share one sample of origin, sequenced in a study of T-cell reconstitution after alpha-beta-depleted transplantation in children. Preparation of the TCRbeta library was carried out with unique molecular identifiers. One entry per CDR3 protein results from TCRdb running MiXCR on the PCR reads. The repertoire holds approximately 1,000,000 distinct CDR3 sequences, around 30% seen once, with roughly 27% in the top ten. The sample in question was PBMCs, mostly from graft donor cells, obtained 360 days after TCRalphabeta/CD19-depleted stem cell transplant. The source of these receptors is a boy younger than two who had a stem cell transplant for SCID, so the T cells may come from the graft donor.

This chain links TRBV20-1 with TRBJ1-2; the match to TRBD1 covers 7 bases. Trimming cost V 6 bases and J 6 bases; bases outside gene matches: 10. CDR3 length: 13 amino acids. The germline gives CDR1 DFQATT, CDR2 SNEGSKA (reference sequence). CDR3 bases: TGCAGTGCCTCAGAGGGGGCAGTCAATGGCTACACCTTC. This gives the protein CSASEGAVNGYTF.

V is TRBV7-6 and J is TRBJ1-4, with 7 bases matching TRBD1. The junction had 4 bases not matched to a gene; V was cut back by 5 bases and J by 4 bases. There are 14 residues in the CDR3. Germline V gene sequence: CDR1 SGHVS, CDR2 FNYEAQ. As DNA, the CDR3 is TGTGCCAGCAGCCCAGGGGGATATAATGAAAAACTGTTTTTT. This gives the protein CASSPGGYNEKLFF.

The chain recombines TRBV5-1 with TRBJ2-5; 7 bases agree with TRBD1. CDR1 and CDR2 from the germline V gene are SGHRS and YFSETQ. Losses at the gene ends were 8 bases for V and 1 base for J; bases not matched to a gene: 8. The CDR3 length is 14 residues. CDR3 sequence: CASRQGTFQETQYF. Here the CDR3 DNA reads TGCGCCAGTCGACAGGGAACTTTCCAAGAGACCCAGTACTTC.

This clonotype appeared a few times. CDR3 coding DNA: TGTGCCAGCAGTTTCCCGAGCGGGGGGGCGGCCAAAAACATTCAGTACTTC. Translated: CASSFPSGGAAKNIQYF. V gene TRBV12-3 or TRBV12-4 combines with J gene TRBJ2-4, with 10 positions matching TRBD2. The CDR3 spans 17 residues. Trimming took 3 bases from V and 1 from J; bases not matched to a gene: 6.

V gene TRBV28 combines with J gene TRBJ2-3, with 7 bases that match TRBD1. The junction had 5 bases not matched to a gene; V was cut back by 3 bases and J by 2 bases. The CDR3 spans 15 residues. The germline gives CDR1 MDHEN, CDR2 SYDVKM. Here the CDR3 DNA reads TGTGCCAGCAGTTTTACGACAGGGTACACAGATACGCAGTATTTT. Protein sequence: CASSFTTGYTDTQYF.

The J gene is TRBJ2-7, the V gene TRBV5-6; 10 bases align to TRBD1. This CDR3 contains 14 residues. Per germline, CDR1 SGHDT and CDR2 YYEEEE. Trimming at V came to 5 bases and at J to 6 bases, leaving 8 bases not matched to a gene. CDR3 in amino acids: CASSPGQGLSEQYF. The CDR3 DNA sequence: TGTGCCAGCAGTCCGGGACAGGGGCTGTCCGAGCAGTACTTC. Supplemented by reference TRBV5-6 and TRBJ2-7, the full variable domain reads DAGVTQSPTHLIKTRGQQVTLRCSPKSGHDTVSWYQQALGQGPQFIFQYYEEEERQRGNFPDRFSGHQFPNYSSELNVNALLLGDSALYLCASSPGQGLSEQYFGPGTRLTVT.

This clonotype was observed a handful of times. The chain combines TRBV7-2 with TRBJ1-4, with D hard to call. Trimming took off 0 bases at V and 4 bases at J, with 9 bases between the two ends. The CDR3 is 15 residues long. From germline, CDR1 is SGHTA and CDR2 FQGNSA. The CDR3 sequence: CASSLASAVNEKLFF. CDR3 coding DNA: TGTGCCAGCAGCTTAGCCTCCGCCGTTAATGAAAAACTGTTTTTT.

In its sample, this clonotype was seen a few times. The rearrangement uses TRBV29-1 and TRBJ1-2; 10 bases line up with TRBD1. The CDR3 has 13 residues. Germline CDR1 and CDR2: SQVTM and ANQGSEA. V was pared by 6 bases and J by 8 bases, with 9 bases of the junction left unmatched. The CDR3 spells CSVTGQGTRGYTF. The CDR3 nucleotides are TGCAGCGTCACGGGACAGGGGACGAGGGGCTACACCTTC.

This rearrangement joins TRBV4-3 to TRBJ2-1; D is ambiguous. Germline V CDR1 and CDR2: LGHNA, YSLEER. Trimming left V 0 bases short and J 5 bases short, with 11 bases between. This CDR3 region has 15 residues. The CDR3 sequence: CASSQDRQVDNEQFF. For the CDR3, the DNA is TGCGCCAGCAGCCAAGATAGGCAGGTAGACAATGAGCAGTTCTTC.

The rearrangement joins TRBV12-3 or TRBV12-4 to TRBJ2-5; 12 bases align to TRBD2. This CDR3 contains 16 residues. Trimming cost V 3 bases and J 2 bases; bases outside gene matches: 4. The CDR3 here is CASSLLAGGWQETQYF. For the CDR3, the DNA is TGTGCCAGCAGTTTGCTAGCGGGGGGGTGGCAAGAGACCCAGTACTTC.

This clonotype has ten or more counts. At one end the junction does not follow the germline gene, possibly because of a read error. This rearrangement joins TRBV5-1 to TRBJ2-1; TRBD1 is a possible D gene (6 bases). Germline loops: CDR1 SGHRS, CDR2 YFSETQ. The CDR3 covers 12 residues. CDR3 residues: CASSLEGDEQFF. The CDR3 DNA follows: TGTGCCAGCAGTTTAGAGGGGGATGAGCAGTTCTTC.

The V and J genes are TRBV6-5 and TRBJ1-3; D ambiguous. V was clipped by 3 bases and J by 4 bases, with 10 bases between them. Germline loops: CDR1 MNHEY, CDR2 SVGAGI. This CDR3 spans 14 amino acids. This CDR3 is CASSYSMAGNTIYF. DNA of the CDR3: TGTGCCAGCAGTTATTCGATGGCGGGAAACACCATATATTTT.

The table lists this clonotype with a few counts. The chain couples TRBV6-1 to TRBJ1-3; D unresolved. Trimming cost V 6 bases and J 0 bases, with 18 bases left between them. Germline-derived CDR1 and CDR2 are MNHNS and SASEGT. The CDR3 extends over 17 amino acids. Here the CDR3 reads CASRRHVSGRSGNTIYF. The CDR3 bases are TGTGCCAGCAGAAGACACGTGAGCGGACGCTCTGGAAACACCATATATTTT.

The gene calls are TRBV14 and TRBJ2-3; 8 nucleotides line up with TRBD2. J was trimmed by 6 bases and V by 4 bases; bases with no gene match: 12. In germline, CDR1 is SGHDN, CDR2 FVKESK. The CDR3 sequence is 16 residues long. CDR3 sequence reads: CASSLSPGGPIDTQYF. The CDR3 DNA follows: TGTGCCAGCAGCCTCTCCCCGGGGGGGCCGATCGATACGCAGTATTTT.

The V call is TRBV12-3 or TRBV12-4, the J call TRBJ1-2; 8 bases map to TRBD1. Trimming at V came to 5 bases and at J to 5 bases, leaving 10 bases not matched to a gene. CDR3 length: 15 residues. This CDR3 is CASSPRQGNPYGYTF. The CDR3 coding sequence is TGTGCCAGCAGTCCTAGACAGGGGAATCCTTATGGCTACACCTTC.

This clonotype came up a few times. This chain uses TRBV12-3 or TRBV12-4 with TRBJ2-3, with TRBD2 identical over 13 bases. The CDR3 loop spans 17 amino acids. With 7 bases clipped from V and 6 bases from J, the junction kept 13 bases outside the gene matches. The CDR3 spells CASTPSSPGLAGDTQYF. CDR3 DNA sequence: TGTGCCAGCACCCCAAGTTCTCCGGGACTAGCGGGGGATACGCAGTATTTT.

This clonotype showed up just a few times. This sequence joins TRBV20-1 and TRBJ2-3; tentatively, D is TRBD2 (7 bases). Germline V lookup: CDR1 DFQATT, CDR2 SNEGSKA (reference sequence). The CDR3 extends over 18 amino acids. V lost 0 bases and J 6 bases, leaving 25 bases between the germline ends. CDR3 coding DNA: TGCAGTGCTAGAGATCGGCGGGCCGAGGGGGGGGATATGGATACGCAGTATTTT. Translated, it gives CSARDRRAEGGDMDTQYF.

The V gene is TRBV29-1, the J gene TRBJ2-6; D unclear. V was pared by 3 bases and J by 2 bases, with 8 bases between. Germline V gene lookup returns CDR1 SQVTM and CDR2 ANQGSEA. This CDR3 has 14 amino acids. The chain's CDR3 is CSVDPGTGANVLTF. In nucleotides, the CDR3 is TGCAGCGTTGACCCCGGCACTGGGGCCAACGTCCTGACTTTC.